Each of the 10 T cell receptor beta chains below was sequenced from the same sample in a study of cytomegalovirus exposure and HLA in healthy donors. It was with 60 Vbeta and 13 Jbeta primers that the PCR ran. The method was immunoSEQ multiplex PCR; TCRdb's version includes in-frame clones alone and lacks a portion of them. Its clone listing holds tens of thousands of clones. Material: PBMCs. These receptors were obtained from a girl aged 10 to 17 in good health and CMV-seropositive.

V is TRBV7-2 and J is TRBJ1-6, with TRBD1 identical over 8 bases. The CDR3 totals 14 residues. Germline loops: CDR1 SGHTA, CDR2 FQGNSA. J was trimmed by 10 bases and V by 5 bases; bases with no gene match: 7. CDR3 sequence (DNA): TGTGCCAGCAGCCAAGGGACAGGAGGGTCACCCCTCCACTTT. This codes for CASSQGTGGSPLHF.

The gene calls are TRBV28 and TRBJ2-1, with D possibly matching TRBD2 (5 bases). Deletions cut 4 bases from V and 6 bases from J, with 22 bases between. This CDR3 is built from 17 residues. Germline values: CDR1 MDHEN, CDR2 SYDVKM. The CDR3 sequence is CASSSPVTGGRRNEQFF. CDR3 DNA sequence: TGTGCCAGCAGTTCGCCCGTTACCGGAGGTAGGCGCAATGAGCAGTTCTTC.

V and J are TRBV7-7 and TRBJ2-2; 8 bases are shared with TRBD2. This CDR3 contains 17 residues. Germline trimming cut 4 bases from V and 5 bases from J; bases unmatched to any gene: 12. Germline CDR1 SSHAT, CDR2 FNYEAQ (reference sequence). This CDR3 is CASSSSSGGPQTGELFF. CDR3 bases: TGTGCCAGCAGCTCCTCTTCGGGGGGGCCTCAAACCGGGGAGCTGTTTTTT.

The chain carries TRBV4-2 and TRBJ1-2; the match to TRBD1 covers 7 bases. There are 14 residues in the CDR3. Germline CDR1 reads LGHNA; CDR2 reads YNFKEQ. Unmatched junction bases numbered 9, after V lost 5 bases and J lost 6 bases. DNA for the CDR3: TGTGCCAGCAGCACCGGACAGGCGGGGAATGGCTACACCTTC. Protein: CASSTGQAGNGYTF.

V usage is TRBV7-9 and J usage is TRBJ2-3; D perhaps matches TRBD2 (5 bases). The CDR3 covers 16 residues. V lost 3 bases, J lost 2 bases, and 15 bases lay in between. The germline gives CDR1 SEHNR, CDR2 FQNEAQ (reference sequence). CDR3 sequence: CASSFGVERTTDTQYF. The CDR3, as DNA: TGTGCCAGCAGCTTTGGAGTTGAGCGGACCACAGATACGCAGTATTTT.

The chain has TRBV15 and TRBJ1-5; D unresolved. V lost 8 bases, J lost 2 bases, and 13 bases lay in between. CDR1 and CDR2 from the germline V gene are LNHNV and YYDKDF (reference sequence). CDR3 length: 14 residues. In DNA, the CDR3 is TGTGCCACCGGACTAACAGTGGGCAATCAGCCCCAGCATTTT. Encoded protein: CATGLTVGNQPQHF.

The J gene is TRBJ1-2, the V gene TRBV27; D is perhaps TRBD1 (6 bases). This CDR3 is 14 amino acids long. CDR1 MNHEY and CDR2 SMNVEV come from the germline V gene (reference sequence). Trimming pared 1 base from V and 7 bases from J, leaving 13 bases between. This CDR3 reads CASSLWGGRGGYTF. In DNA form, the CDR3 reads TGTGCCAGCAGTTTATGGGGGGGGCGGGGTGGCTACACCTTC.

The gene calls are TRBV7-2 and TRBJ2-3, with 11 bases that match TRBD2. The CDR3 covers 16 residues. V trimming: 5 bases; J trimming: 7 bases; junction bases outside the gene matches: 11. Germline CDR1 SGHTA, CDR2 FQGNSA. The CDR3 DNA follows: TGTGCCAGCAGCGCGGTACTAGCGGGGGATTCCAATACGCAGTATTTT. This gives the protein CASSAVLAGDSNTQYF.

V and J are TRBV30 and TRBJ2-2; D unclear. Trimming took 0 bases from V and 6 from J, leaving 5 bases between them. The germline V gene has CDR1 GTSNPN and CDR2 SVGIG (reference sequence). CDR3 size: 12 residues. The CDR3 DNA reads as TGTGCCTGGAGTGTACTTGCCGGGGAGCTGTTTTTT. Protein product: CAWSVLAGELFF.

This sequence joins TRBV7-2 and TRBJ2-5; TRBD2 aligns across 13 bases. This CDR3 region has 19 residues. Losses at the gene ends were 3 bases for V and 4 bases for J; bases not matched to a gene: 14. CDR1 and CDR2 (germline): SGHTA, FQGNSA. CDR3 protein: CASSFQPGTSGVGGETQYF. The CDR3, as DNA: TGTGCCAGCAGCTTCCAACCCGGGACTAGCGGGGTGGGGGGAGAGACCCAGTACTTC. Full variable domain (remainder filled in from reference TRBV7-2 and TRBJ2-5): GAGVSQSPSNKVTEKGKDVELRCDPISGHTALYWYRQSLGQGLEFLIYFQGNSAPDKSGLPSDRFSAERTGGSVSTLTIQRTQQEDSAVYLCASSFQPGTSGVGGETQYFGPGTRLLVL.